These 21 T cell receptor beta chains were all obtained from the same sample, sequenced in a study of shared clonotypes between healthy human individuals (dated by TCRdb to the early 2020s). Library method: the immunoSEQ multiplex PCR assay. TCRdb retrieved this table from immuneACCESS and kept in-frame rearrangements only. Not all clones are present; in checked studies, unresolved V genes account for under half, and no reason is known for the remainder. This sample comprises around 2.3 million clones, approximately 96% of them detected only once. Around 0.13% of the sample belongs to the ten largest clones. The sequencing input was naive CD4+ T cells sorted from blood. The cell subset or site label of this sample denotes: CD45RA+ positively selected. These receptors came from a young man in good health.

The chain uses TRBV5-4 and TRBJ2-5; 10 positions agree with TRBD2. The CDR3 is 15 residues long. CDR1 SGHNT and CDR2 YYREEE come from the germline V gene (reference sequence). V was pared by 2 bases and J by 5 bases, with 6 bases of the junction left unmatched. The CDR3, as DNA: TGTGCCAGCAGCTTCCCTAGCGGGAGTAGGGAGACCCAGTACTTC. The encoded protein is CASSFPSGSRETQYF.

The V gene is TRBV19, the J gene TRBJ1-2; no definite D call. This CDR3 has 14 amino acids. Germline lookup yields CDR1 LNHDA and CDR2 SQIVND (reference sequence). Trimming removed 9 bases from V and 1 base from J, with 15 bases in between. CDR3 in DNA: TGTGCCAGCCATCCCTCTCCCGTTAACTATGGCTACACCTTC. Amino acids: CASHPSPVNYGYTF.

The chain couples TRBV2 to TRBJ2-2, with no clear D. The germline V gene encodes CDR1 SNHLY and CDR2 FYNNEI. Trimming shortened V by 4 bases and J by 0 bases, and 6 bases separated the two germline ends. The CDR3 runs to 14 residues. The CDR3 coding sequence is TGTGCCAGCAGTGCCGAGGCGAACACCGGGGAGCTGTTTTTT. Residues: CASSAEANTGELFF.

This chain joins TRBV7-3 and TRBJ2-1, with 11 bases identical to TRBD1. Germline V gene data show CDR1 as SGHTA and CDR2 as FQGTGA. Unmatched junction bases numbered 3, after V lost 2 bases and J lost 3 bases. This CDR3 has 16 residues. This CDR3 reads CASSLAGTGGYNEQFF. The CDR3 DNA reads as TGTGCCAGCAGCTTAGCCGGGACAGGGGGCTACAATGAGCAGTTCTTC.

On this clone: The same CDR3 is also encoded by other DNA sequences in this sample. This chain links TRBV6-5 with TRBJ2-3; D not certain. The CDR3 is made up of 12 amino acids. Germline CDR1 MNHEY, CDR2 SVGAGI. Trimming removed 6 bases at V and 0 bases at J, with 4 bases between. The CDR3 sequence: CASRHSTDTQYF. DNA for the CDR3: TGTGCCAGCAGGCACAGCACAGATACGCAGTATTTT.

The chain carries TRBV29-1 and TRBJ2-1, with a weak D call TRBD2 (5 bases). Germline V gene lookup returns CDR1 SQVTM and CDR2 ANQGSEA. Trimming pared 5 bases from V and 4 bases from J, leaving 15 bases between. The CDR3 is 14 amino acids. CDR3 region: CSVTNSGGYNEQFF. CDR3 DNA: TGCAGCGTTACAAACAGCGGCGGTTACAATGAGCAGTTCTTC.

Concerning this clone: One end of the junction is discordant with germline, which a read error may explain. This chain connects TRBV7-2 to TRBJ2-7; 9 nucleotides match TRBD1. Germline V gene lookup returns CDR1 SGHTA and CDR2 FQGNSA. This CDR3 is 12 amino acids long. CDR3 in DNA: TGTGCCAGCAGCAAACAGGGGGCGAGTGAGAACTTC. Protein product: CASSKQGASENF.

This rearrangement joins TRBV4-1 to TRBJ2-7; 9 bases align to TRBD1. The CDR3 is 15 residues long. The J segment lost 4 bases and the V segment lost 0 bases, leaving 4 bases of the junction unmatched. Looked up from germline, CDR1 is MGHRA and CDR2 is YSYEKL. In DNA, the CDR3 is TGCGCCAGCAGCCAAGAGACAGGGGGGGAGTACGAGCAGTACTTC. Translated: CASSQETGGEYEQYF.

Notes on this clone: Other nucleotide sequences from this sample produce the same CDR3. This sequence joins TRBV6-5 and TRBJ1-6; D unresolved. The CDR3 covers 15 residues. Germline V lookup: CDR1 MNHEY, CDR2 SVGAGI. Trimming removed 0 bases from V and 0 bases from J, with 3 bases in between. The CDR3 DNA follows: TGTGCCAGCAGTTACTCTAGCTCCTATAATTCACCCCTCCACTTT. It codes for CASSYSSSYNSPLHF.

The chain combines TRBV19 with TRBJ2-5, with 8 positions matching TRBD1. The V gene's germline CDR1 is LNHDA and CDR2 SQIVND (reference sequence). The CDR3 contains 15 residues. V shed 2 bases, J shed 5 bases, and the junction held 7 bases outside the gene matches. The CDR3 loop reads CASSIQGARSETQYF. The CDR3 bases are TGTGCCAGTAGTATACAGGGGGCGCGTTCGGAGACCCAGTACTTC.

Written as DNA, the CDR3 is TGTGCCAGCAGCCGACAGGGTGTGGGCTCCTACGAGCAGTACTTC. Translated, it gives CASSRQGVGSYEQYF. The chain carries TRBV28 and TRBJ2-7; the match to TRBD1 covers 7 bases. Germline V gene data show CDR1 as MDHEN and CDR2 as SYDVKM. V lost 6 bases, J lost 0 bases, and 8 bases stayed unmatched. The CDR3 has 15 amino acids. Combining the CDR3 with reference TRBV28 and TRBJ2-7 gives the whole variable domain DVKVTQSSRYLVKRTGEKVFLECVQDMDHENMFWYRQDPGLGLRLIYFSYDVKMKEKGDIPEGYSVSREKKERFSLILESASTNQTSMYLCASSRQGVGSYEQYFGPGTRLTVT.

Concerning this clone itself: In the same sample, other DNA sequences code for this CDR3. J is TRBJ1-1 and V is TRBV6-1, with D unresolved. Trimming removed 6 bases at V and 2 bases at J, with 10 bases between. The CDR3 has 13 amino acids. The V gene's germline CDR1 is MNHNS and CDR2 SASEGT. The CDR3 sequence is CASRGRSNTEAFF. DNA for the CDR3: TGTGCCAGCAGAGGACGGTCAAACACTGAAGCTTTCTTT.

The chain recombines TRBV18 with TRBJ1-6; no definite D call. Trimming took off 3 bases at V and 8 bases at J, with 14 bases between the two ends. Germline V gene sequence: CDR1 KGHSH, CDR2 LQKENI. This CDR3 contains 15 residues. The CDR3 nucleotides read TGTGCCAGCTCACCGCTCTGGAGTCCAGATTCACCCCTCCACTTT. Its translation is CASSPLWSPDSPLHF. Full variable domain (outside the CDR3, taken from reference TRBV18 and TRBJ1-6): NAGVMQNPRHLVRRRGQEARLRCSPMKGHSHVYWYRQLPEEGLKFMVYLQKENIIDESGMPKERFSAEFPKEGPSILRIQQVVRGDSAAYFCASSPLWSPDSPLHFGNGTRLTVT.

The V gene is TRBV9, the J gene TRBJ2-7; the match to TRBD2 covers 7 bases. Germline V gene sequence: CDR1 SGDLS, CDR2 YYNGEE. Trimming at V came to 6 bases and at J to 7 bases, leaving 22 bases not matched to a gene. The CDR3 runs 17 residues. CDR3 in DNA: TGTGCCAGCACCCCTAGAGGGCTAGCGGCCCTCGGGTGGGAGCAGTACTTC. Protein product: CASTPRGLAALGWEQYF.

This clone was seen only once. The chain recombines TRBV28 with TRBJ1-2; no firm D call. Trimming shortened V by 1 base and J by 3 bases, and 15 bases separated the two germline ends. Germline loops: CDR1 MDHEN, CDR2 SYDVKM. The length of the CDR3 is 16 residues. The CDR3 bases are TGTGCCAGCAGTTTATTTTGGCAGGTAGAAGACTATGGCTACACCTTC. Translating it yields CASSLFWQVEDYGYTF.

The chain employs TRBV5-1 and TRBJ2-7, with D possibly TRBD1 on 5 matching bases. Trimming cost V 0 bases and J 5 bases, with 15 bases left between them. From germline, CDR1 is SGHRS and CDR2 YFSETQ. This CDR3 comprises 15 residues. The CDR3 DNA reads TGCGCCAGCAGCTTGGAGGGGCAGGGCTTCCACGAGCAGTACTTC. Its translation: CASSLEGQGFHEQYF.

J is TRBJ1-1 and V is TRBV4-1; D might be TRBD1 (5 bases). Trimming removed 7 bases from V and 3 bases from J, with 12 bases in between. This CDR3 is 13 amino acids long. Germline CDR1 reads MGHRA; CDR2 reads YSYEKL. The CDR3: CASTRGTDTEAFF. The CDR3 nucleotides read TGCGCCAGCACCCGGGGGACGGACACTGAAGCTTTCTTT.

This clone was observed a single time. The V call is TRBV30, the J call TRBJ2-4, with D unresolved. Per germline, CDR1 GTSNPN and CDR2 SVGIG (reference sequence). The length of the CDR3 is 14 residues. Trimming shortened V by 6 bases and J by 5 bases, and 17 bases separated the two germline ends. The CDR3 bases are TGTGCCTGTCCCTCGAAGGAAGTAGAAAACATTCAGTACTTC. This encodes CACPSKEVENIQYF.

V usage is TRBV7-8 and J usage is TRBJ1-6, with D unclear. V was cut by 7 bases and J by 7 bases, with 14 bases left in between. The CDR3 runs 14 residues. CDR1 SGHVS and CDR2 FQNEAQ come from the germline V gene. The CDR3 DNA is TGTGCCAGCACCCATAGGGAGCGGAATTCACCCCTCCACTTT. Amino acids: CASTHRERNSPLHF.

On this clone: This CDR3 is also generated by other DNA sequences in the sample. The chain recombines TRBV18 with TRBJ2-1; 8 positions match TRBD1. Germline V lookup: CDR1 KGHSH, CDR2 LQKENI. V trimming: 2 bases; J trimming: 0 bases; junction bases outside the gene matches: 3. The CDR3 length is 16 residues. DNA of the CDR3: TGTGCCAGCTCACCAGCAGGGGGCCTCTCCTACAATGAGCAGTTCTTC. Its protein is CASSPAGGLSYNEQFF.

The rearrangement links TRBV7-3 to TRBJ2-1; 9 positions match TRBD1. The CDR3 runs 17 residues. Germline-derived CDR1 and CDR2 are SGHTA and FQGTGA. V shed 5 bases, J shed 7 bases, and the junction held 15 bases outside the gene matches. CDR3 region: CASSPNAETGGRNEQFF. CDR3 in DNA: TGTGCCAGCAGCCCAAACGCAGAGACAGGGGGTAGAAATGAGCAGTTCTTC.